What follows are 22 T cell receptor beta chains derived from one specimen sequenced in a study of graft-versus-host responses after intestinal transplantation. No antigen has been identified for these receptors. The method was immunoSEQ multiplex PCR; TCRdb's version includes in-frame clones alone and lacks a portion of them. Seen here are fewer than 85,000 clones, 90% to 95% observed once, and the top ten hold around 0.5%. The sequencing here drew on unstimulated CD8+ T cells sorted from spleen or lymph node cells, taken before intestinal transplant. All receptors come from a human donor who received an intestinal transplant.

The CDR3 DNA reads as TGTGCCAGCAGTCCCAGCGGGAGATCATACAATGAGCAGTTCTTC. Residues: CASSPSGRSYNEQFF. J is TRBJ2-1 and V is TRBV27, with 8 bases fitting TRBD2. The germline V gene has CDR1 MNHEY and CDR2 SMNVEV (reference sequence). Trimming cost V 5 bases and J 4 bases; bases outside gene matches: 7. The CDR3 length is 15 residues.

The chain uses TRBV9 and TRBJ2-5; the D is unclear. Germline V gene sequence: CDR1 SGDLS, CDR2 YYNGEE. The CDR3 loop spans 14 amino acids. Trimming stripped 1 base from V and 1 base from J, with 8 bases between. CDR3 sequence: CASSVSTAQETQYF. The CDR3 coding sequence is TGTGCCAGCAGCGTATCGACTGCCCAAGAGACCCAGTACTTC.

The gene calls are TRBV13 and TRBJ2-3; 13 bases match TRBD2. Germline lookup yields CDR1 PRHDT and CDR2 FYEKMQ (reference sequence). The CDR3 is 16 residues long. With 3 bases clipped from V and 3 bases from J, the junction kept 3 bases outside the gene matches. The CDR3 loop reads CASSFGTSGITDTQYF. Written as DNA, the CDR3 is TGTGCCAGCAGCTTCGGGACTAGCGGGATAACAGATACGCAGTATTTT.

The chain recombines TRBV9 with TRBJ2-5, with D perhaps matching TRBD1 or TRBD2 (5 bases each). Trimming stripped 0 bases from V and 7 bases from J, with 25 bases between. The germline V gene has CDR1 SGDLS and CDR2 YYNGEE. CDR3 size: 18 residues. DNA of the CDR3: TGTGCCAGCAGCGTAGGAGGGTCAGGGTCGCTCATTCTGGGGACCCAGTACTTC. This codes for CASSVGGSGSLILGTQYF.

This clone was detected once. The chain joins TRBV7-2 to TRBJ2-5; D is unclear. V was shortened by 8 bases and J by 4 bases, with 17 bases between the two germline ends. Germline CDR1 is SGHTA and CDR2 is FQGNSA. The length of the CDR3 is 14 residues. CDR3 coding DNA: TGTGCCAGCGACCCGATTTCAGGTTTAGAGACCCAGTACTTC. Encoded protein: CASDPISGLETQYF.

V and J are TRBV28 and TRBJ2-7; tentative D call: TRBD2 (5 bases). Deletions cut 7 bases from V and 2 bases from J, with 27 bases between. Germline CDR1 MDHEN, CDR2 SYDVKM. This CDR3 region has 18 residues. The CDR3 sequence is CASIPRAKTKQRTYEQYF. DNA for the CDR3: TGTGCCAGCATTCCGAGGGCCAAAACAAAACAACGAACCTACGAGCAGTACTTC.

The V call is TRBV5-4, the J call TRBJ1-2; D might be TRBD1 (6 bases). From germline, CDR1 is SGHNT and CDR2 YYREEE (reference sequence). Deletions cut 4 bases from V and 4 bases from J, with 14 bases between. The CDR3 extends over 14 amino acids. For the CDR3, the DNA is TGTGCCAGCAGCGCCCAGGGGCGCGCCTATGGCTACACCTTC. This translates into CASSAQGRAYGYTF. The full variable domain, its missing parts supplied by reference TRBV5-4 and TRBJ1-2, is ETGVTQSPTHLIKTRGQQVTLRCSSQSGHNTVSWYQQALGQGPQFIFQYYREEENGRGNFPPRFSGLQFPNYSSELNVNALELDDSALYLCASSAQGRAYGYTFGSGTRLTVV.

The CDR3 coding sequence is TGTGCCAGCAGCCCGACCAGCGGCTCCTACGAGCAGTACTTC. Its translation is CASSPTSGSYEQYF. V is TRBV13 and J is TRBJ2-7; D perhaps matches TRBD2 (5 bases). The germline V gene encodes CDR1 PRHDT and CDR2 FYEKMQ (reference sequence). The CDR3 is 14 amino acids. The V and J ends lost 5 bases and 0 bases respectively, with 11 bases between them.

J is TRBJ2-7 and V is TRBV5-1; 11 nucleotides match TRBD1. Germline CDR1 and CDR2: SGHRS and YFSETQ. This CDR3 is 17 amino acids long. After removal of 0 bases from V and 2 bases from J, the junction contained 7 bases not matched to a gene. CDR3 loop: CASSLEAWTGGTYEQYF. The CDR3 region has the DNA TGCGCCAGCAGCTTGGAGGCCTGGACAGGGGGCACCTACGAGCAGTACTTC.

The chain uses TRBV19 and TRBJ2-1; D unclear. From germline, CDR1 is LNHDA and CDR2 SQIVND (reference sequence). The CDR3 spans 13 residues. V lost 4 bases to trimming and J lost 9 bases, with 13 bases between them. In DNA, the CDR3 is TGTGCCAGTAGTAAAGCCGACGCAGGTGAGCAGTTCTTC. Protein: CASSKADAGEQFF.

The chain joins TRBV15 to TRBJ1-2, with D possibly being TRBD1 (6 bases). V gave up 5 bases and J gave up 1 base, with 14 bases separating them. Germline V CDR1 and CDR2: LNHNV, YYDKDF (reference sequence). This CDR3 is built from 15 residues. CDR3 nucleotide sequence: TGTGCCACCAGCGGGTGGACAGCCTTTAACTATGGCTACACCTTC. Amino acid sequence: CATSGWTAFNYGYTF.

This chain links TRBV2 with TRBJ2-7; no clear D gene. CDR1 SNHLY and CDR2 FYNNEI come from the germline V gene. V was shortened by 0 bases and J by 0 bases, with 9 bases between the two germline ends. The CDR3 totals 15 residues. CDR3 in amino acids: CASSEAEGSSYEQYF. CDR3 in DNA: TGTGCCAGCAGTGAAGCCGAAGGTAGCTCCTACGAGCAGTACTTC.

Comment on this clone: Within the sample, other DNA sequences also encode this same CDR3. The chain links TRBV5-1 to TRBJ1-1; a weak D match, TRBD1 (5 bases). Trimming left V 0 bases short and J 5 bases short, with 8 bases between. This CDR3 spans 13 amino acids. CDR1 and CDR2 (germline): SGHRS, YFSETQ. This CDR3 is CASSLEGRTEAFF. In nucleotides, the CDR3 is TGCGCCAGCAGCTTGGAGGGGAGGACTGAAGCTTTCTTT.

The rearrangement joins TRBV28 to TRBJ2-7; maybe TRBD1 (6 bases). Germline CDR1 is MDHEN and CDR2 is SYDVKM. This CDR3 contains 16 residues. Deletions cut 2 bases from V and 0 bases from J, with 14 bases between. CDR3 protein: CASSLPGQPLSYEQYF. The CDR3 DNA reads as TGTGCCAGCAGTTTACCCGGACAGCCACTCTCCTACGAGCAGTACTTC.

DNA of the CDR3: TGTGCCAGCAGCCCGGATTTAGGGAGCGGGGAGCTGTTTTTT. Amino acids: CASSPDLGSGELFF. V and J are TRBV9 and TRBJ2-2; D possibly corresponds to TRBD2 (5 bases). The CDR3 runs 14 residues. Germline CDR1 is SGDLS and CDR2 is YYNGEE. The V gene lost 4 bases and the J gene lost 7 bases, with 14 bases spanning the gap.

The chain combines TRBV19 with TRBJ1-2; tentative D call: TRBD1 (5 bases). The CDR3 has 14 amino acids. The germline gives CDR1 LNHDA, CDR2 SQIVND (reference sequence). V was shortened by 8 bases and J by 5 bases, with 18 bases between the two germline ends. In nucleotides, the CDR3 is TGTGCCAGTCGGCAGGGAGGTCTTAAGTATGGCTACACCTTC. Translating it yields CASRQGGLKYGYTF.

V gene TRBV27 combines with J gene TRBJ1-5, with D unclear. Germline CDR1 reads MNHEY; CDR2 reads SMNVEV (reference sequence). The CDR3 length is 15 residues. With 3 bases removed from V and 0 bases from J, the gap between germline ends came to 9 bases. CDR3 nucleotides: TGTGCCAGCAGTTTTGGACGGGATAGCAATCAGCCCCAGCATTTT. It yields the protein CASSFGRDSNQPQHF.

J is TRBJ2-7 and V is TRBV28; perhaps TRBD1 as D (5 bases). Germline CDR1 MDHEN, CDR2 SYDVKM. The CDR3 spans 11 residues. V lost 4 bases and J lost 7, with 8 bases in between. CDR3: CASSYRTEQYF. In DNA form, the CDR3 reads TGTGCCAGCAGTTACCGGACAGAGCAGTACTTC.

This CDR3 reads CASSLPTAGGPADTQYF. Here the CDR3 DNA reads TGTGCCAGCAGCTTACCAACAGCGGGAGGGCCGGCAGATACGCAGTATTTT. This chain uses TRBV7-8 with TRBJ2-3; the match to TRBD2 covers 10 bases. Germline V CDR1 and CDR2: SGHVS, FQNEAQ. The CDR3 has 17 residues. After removal of 2 bases from V and 4 bases from J, the junction contained 9 bases not matched to a gene.

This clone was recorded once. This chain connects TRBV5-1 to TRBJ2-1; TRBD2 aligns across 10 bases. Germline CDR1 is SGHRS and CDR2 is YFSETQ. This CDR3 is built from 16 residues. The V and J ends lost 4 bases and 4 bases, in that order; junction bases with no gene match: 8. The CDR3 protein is CASSPPGTSEYNEQFF. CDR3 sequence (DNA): TGCGCCAGCAGCCCACCCGGGACTAGCGAATACAATGAGCAGTTCTTC.

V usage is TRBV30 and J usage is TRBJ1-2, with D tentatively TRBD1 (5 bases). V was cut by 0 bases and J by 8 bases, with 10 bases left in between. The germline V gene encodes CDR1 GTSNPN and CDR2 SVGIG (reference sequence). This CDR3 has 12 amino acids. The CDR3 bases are TGTGCCTGGAGTGTCATGGGGGACGGCTACACCTTC. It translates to CAWSVMGDGYTF.

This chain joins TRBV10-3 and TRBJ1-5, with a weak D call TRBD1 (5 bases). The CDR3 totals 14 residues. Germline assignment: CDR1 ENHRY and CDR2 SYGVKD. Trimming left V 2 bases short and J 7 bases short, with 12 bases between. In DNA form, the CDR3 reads TGTGCCATCAGTGAGATGGTGGGGCTCCAGCCCCAGCATTTT. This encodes CAISEMVGLQPQHF.